This TCR beta chain was retrieved from a study of regulatory T cells in long-lasting Graves disease. Specified time point: newly diagnosed GD, antithyroid drugs for less than 3 months. RNA extracted from PBMCs served as the sequencing template. CDR3 regions were amplified by Arm-PCR using iRepertoire HTBI primers to build TCR beta libraries. Each CDR3 protein gets one entry after TCRdb re-called the multiplex PCR reads with MiXCR. The sample has 520,000 or so distinct CDR3 sequences; around 12% are singletons. This sample also belongs to another study, concerning T cells in Graves' hyperthyroidism and ophthalmopathy.

The sequence came from a young woman with Graves disease. The input for sequencing was peripheral blood mononuclear cells (PBMCs), taken at new diagnosis, from a patient treated with antithyroid drugs.

DNA of the CDR3: TGCAGTGCTAGGGATTGGGTGGCCGAGCAGTACTTC. This gives the protein CSARDWVAEQYF. This chain links TRBV20-1 with TRBJ2-7; no clear D gene. Germline V gives CDR1 DFQATT, CDR2 SNEGSKA (reference sequence). This CDR3 is built from 12 residues. V was pared by 3 bases and J by 6 bases, with 12 bases between.